This is a list of T cell receptor beta chains from one sample in a study of long-term antiretroviral therapy in people with HIV. Libraries were prepared by immunoSEQ multiplex PCR; TCRdb keeps only in-frame clonotypes and omits some of them. This sample yields around 16,000 clones, of which 90% to 95% are seen a single time; around 4.3% belongs to the top ten. This specimen was unsorted PBMCs, taken 6.4 years after starting antiretroviral therapy. The origin of the receptors is a woman aged 50 to 60 with HIV. Both conserved end residues are part of each CDR3. Fields, in order: CDR3 protein, CDR3 DNA, D gene, J gene, V gene, clone size. A D gene is named only where the DNA matches it firmly. Clone size, where shown, is once, few, many, or a class for clones that have expanded.

CASGGRLPGGEKLFF,TGTGCCAGCGGGGGGAGGCTTCCCGGTGGTGAAAAACTGTTTTTT,.,TRBJ1-4,TRBV2,.
CASSESVEGTDTQYF,TGTGCCAGCAGTGAATCGGTGGAGGGCACAGATACGCAGTATTTT,.,TRBJ2-3,TRBV2,.
CASSLSDQQPQHF,TGTGCCAGCAGCTTATCAGATCAACAACCCCAGCATTTT,.,TRBJ1-5,TRBV7-6,once
CASRSNTEAFF,TGTGCCAGCAGGTCAAACACTGAAGCTTTCTTT,.,TRBJ1-1,TRBV28,.
CASSWGPDRDTGELFF,TGTGCCAGCTCATGGGGCCCCGACAGGGACACCGGGGAGCTGTTTTTT,TRBD1,TRBJ2-2,TRBV18,.
CASSSLGPSKNIQYF,TGTGCCAGCAGCTCCCTTGGGCCCTCCAAAAACATTCAGTACTTC,.,TRBJ2-4,TRBV5-6,.
CASSYSAGAEQYF,TGTGCCAGCAGTTACTCGGCGGGGGCCGAGCAGTACTTC,.,TRBJ2-7,TRBV6-5,once
CASSYGGQKYNEQFF,TGTGCCAGCAGTTACGGCGGACAGAAATACAATGAGCAGTTCTTC,.,TRBJ2-1,TRBV6-6,.
CASSRGPPKNIQYF,TGTGCCAGCAGTCGAGGGCCGCCCAAAAACATTCAGTACTTC,.,TRBJ2-4,TRBV7-9,.
CASSQDSGRASRTDTQYF,TGTGCCAGCAGCCAAGACAGCGGGAGGGCCTCTCGTACAGATACGCAGTATTTT,TRBD2,TRBJ2-3,TRBV4-2,.
CASSPQSGNNGNEQFF,TGTGCCAGCTCACCACAGTCGGGGAACAATGGCAATGAGCAGTTCTTC,.,TRBJ2-1,TRBV18,.
CASRRTGRGSDEQYF,TGTGCCAGCAGAAGGACAGGGCGCGGCAGCGACGAGCAGTACTTC,TRBD1,TRBJ2-7,TRBV28,.
CASSLPGQGANVLTF,TGTGCCAGTAGTTTACCGGGACAGGGGGCCAACGTCCTGACTTTC,TRBD1,TRBJ2-6,TRBV19,once
CASSIRGGFDQPQHF,TGTGCCAGTAGTATAAGGGGGGGCTTCGATCAGCCCCAGCATTTT,.,TRBJ1-5,TRBV19,.
CASKGAGGATDTQYF,TGTGCCAGCAAGGGGGCGGGAGGCGCCACAGATACGCAGTATTTT,.,TRBJ2-3,TRBV2,.
CASSLVHANYGYTF,TGTGCCAGCAGTTTGGTCCACGCTAACTATGGCTACACCTTC,.,TRBJ1-2,TRBV28,.
CASSGTPNTEAFF,TGTGCCAGCAGCGGGACACCCAACACTGAAGCTTTCTTT,.,TRBJ1-1,TRBV6-6,.
CASSFGASSYNSPLHF,TGTGCCAGCAGCTTTGGGGCGAGCTCCTATAATTCACCCCTCCACTTT,.,TRBJ1-6,TRBV5-6,.
CASSTTGINTEAFF,TGTGCCAGCAGCACGACAGGGATAAACACTGAAGCTTTCTTT,TRBD1,TRBJ1-1,TRBV7-9,.
CASSILGQGHQETQYF,TGTGCCAGTAGTATCTTGGGACAGGGACACCAAGAGACCCAGTACTTC,TRBD1,TRBJ2-5,TRBV19,.
CASSLLAGASNEQFF,TGTGCCAGCAGCTTGCTAGCGGGAGCCTCCAATGAGCAGTTCTTC,TRBD2,TRBJ2-1,TRBV5-6,.
CASGGREGVDTQYF,TGTGCCAGCGGGGGGCGGGAGGGAGTAGATACGCAGTATTTT,TRBD2,TRBJ2-3,TRBV9,.
CASRLAGDSGNTIYF,TGTGCCAGCAGATTAGCGGGGGACTCTGGAAACACCATATATTTT,.,TRBJ1-3,TRBV7-9,.
CASRTRQGLKFYTGELFF,TGTGCCAGCAGGACACGCCAGGGACTAAAATTTTACACCGGGGAGCTGTTTTTT,TRBD2,TRBJ2-2,TRBV28,.
CASSKGQGDSHEQFF,TGTGCCAGCAGCAAGGGACAGGGAGATTCCCATGAGCAGTTCTTC,.,TRBJ2-1,TRBV21-1,.
CASSSDLAKNIQYF,TGTGCCAGCAGTTCGGACCTAGCCAAAAACATTCAGTACTTC,.,TRBJ2-4,TRBV2,.
CASSLGRGDIQYF,TGTGCCAGCAGCTTAGGACGGGGGGACATTCAGTACTTC,TRBD2,TRBJ2-4,TRBV7-2,.
CASSQAGYGYTF,TGCGCCAGCAGCCAGGCAGGGTACGGCTACACCTTC,.,TRBJ1-2,TRBV4-3,.
CASSSAGYGYTF,TGTGCCAGCAGCTCCGCGGGGTATGGCTACACCTTC,.,TRBJ1-2,TRBV2,.
CASSIAGPSSSGNTIYF,TGTGCCAGTAGTATAGCCGGACCGTCGAGCTCTGGAAACACCATATATTTT,.,TRBJ1-3,TRBV19,.
CASSVSGWETQYF,TGTGCCAGCAGCGTATCAGGGTGGGAGACCCAGTACTTC,.,TRBJ2-5,TRBV9,.
CASSAASGTSGTYNEQFF,TGTGCCAGCAGCGCCGCCTCCGGGACTAGCGGAACTTACAATGAGCAGTTCTTC,TRBD2,TRBJ2-1,TRBV9,.
CASSDGAGGLGEQFF,TGTGCCAGCAGTGATGGAGCGGGAGGGCTAGGCGAGCAGTTCTTC,TRBD2,TRBJ2-1,TRBV6-1,.
CASSQEVGQGPLNTEAFF,TGTGCCAGCAGCCAAGAGGTGGGACAGGGGCCCTTGAACACTGAAGCTTTCTTT,TRBD1,TRBJ1-1,TRBV4-2,once
CASSPDGTGYPAYF,TGCGCCAGCAGCCCAGACGGGACAGGGTACCCCGCATACTTC,TRBD1,TRBJ2-7,TRBV5-1,.
CASSLGTDVNYGYTF,TGTGCCAGCAGTCTAGGGACAGATGTTAACTATGGCTACACCTTC,TRBD1,TRBJ1-2,TRBV6-5,.
CSTRTSTTSLSYNEQFF,TGTTCCACCAGGACTTCTACTACTAGCCTATCTTACAATGAGCAGTTCTTC,.,TRBJ2-1,TRBV19,.
CASSRGQGLSTDTQYF,TGTGCCAGCAGCCGCGGACAGGGCCTAAGCACAGATACGCAGTATTTT,TRBD1,TRBJ2-3,TRBV4-2,.
CASSFDGPYEQYF,TGTGCCAGTAGTTTTGATGGCCCCTACGAGCAGTACTTC,.,TRBJ2-7,TRBV19,.
CASSDFGGLNTEAFF,TGTGCCAGCAGTGATTTCGGAGGGCTCAACACTGAAGCTTTCTTT,.,TRBJ1-1,TRBV25-1,.
CASSPGFGGNTIYF,TGTGCCAGTAGTCCCGGGTTTGGTGGAAACACCATATATTTT,.,TRBJ1-3,TRBV19,.
CASSPNRAEAGNTIYF,TGTGCCAGCAGTCCGAACAGGGCAGAGGCTGGAAACACCATATATTTT,.,TRBJ1-3,TRBV28,.
CASSLVTSPYEQYF,TGTGCCAGCAGTTTGGTGACTAGCCCCTACGAGCAGTACTTC,TRBD2,TRBJ2-7,TRBV28,.
CASSLGFAETQYF,TGTGCCAGCAGCTTAGGGTTCGCGGAGACCCAGTACTTC,.,TRBJ2-5,TRBV7-6,.
CSADPTGTGYNEQFF,TGCAGCGCTGACCCCACCGGGACAGGCTACAATGAGCAGTTCTTC,TRBD1,TRBJ2-1,TRBV29-1,.
CASRFYGYTF,TGTGCCAGCAGATTCTATGGCTACACCTTC,.,TRBJ1-2,TRBV11-2,.
CASSYYLSELYNEQFF,TGTGCCAGCAGTTACTACCTTTCAGAGCTCTACAATGAGCAGTTCTTC,.,TRBJ2-1,TRBV6-6,.
CASSAGTGTTDTQYF,TGTGCCAGCAGTGCGGGTACAGGGACCACAGATACGCAGTATTTT,.,TRBJ2-3,TRBV2,.
CASSVAGGVLYEQYF,TGTGCCAGCAGCGTAGCGGGGGGAGTATTGTACGAGCAGTACTTC,TRBD2,TRBJ2-7,TRBV9,.
CAIGGGQGWGEQFF,TGTGCCATCGGGGGCGGGCAGGGATGGGGTGAGCAGTTCTTC,.,TRBJ2-1,TRBV6-1,.
CASSYSISPPRGEQYF,TGTGCCAGCAGTTACTCGATTTCACCCCCCAGAGGAGAGCAGTACTTC,.,TRBJ2-7,TRBV6-5,once
CASSLRAYEQYF,TGTGCCAGCAGCTTAAGGGCCTACGAGCAGTACTTC,.,TRBJ2-7,TRBV7-9,few
CASSLMAGQETQYF,TGTGCCAGCAGCTTAATGGCAGGGCAAGAGACCCAGTACTTC,.,TRBJ2-5,TRBV7-2,.
CASRGLAQSSYEQYF,TGTGCCAGCAGGGGACTAGCGCAGAGCTCCTACGAGCAGTACTTC,TRBD2,TRBJ2-7,TRBV2,few
CASSQYQGDGYTF,TGCGCCAGCAGCCAATACCAGGGGGATGGCTACACCTTC,TRBD1,TRBJ1-2,TRBV4-1,.
CSAPRTDTQYF,TGCAGTGCCCCACGGACAGATACGCAGTATTTT,.,TRBJ2-3,TRBV20-1,.